The rows below give T cell receptor beta chains drawn from one sample of a study of T cell responses to AZD1222 COVID-19 vaccine. The table came from immunoSEQ multiplex PCR; TCRdb's copy has only in-frame clones and leaves some out. The data show approximately 88,000 clones, 85% to 90% seen once. The specimen was peripheral blood, collected 28 days after the second AZD1222 dose. The origin of the receptors is an adult who received the AZD1222 COVID-19 vaccine. Each CDR3 is given with its conserved first and last residue. The order of the fields is V gene, J gene, D gene, clone size, CDR3 protein, CDR3 DNA. A D gene is named only where the DNA matches it firmly. Size values are once, few and many counts, or a class for expanded clones, and some rows have none.

V: TRBV11-2; J: TRBJ1-4; D: NA; size: NA; CDR3: CASSLDLATNEKLFF; DNA: TGTGCCAGCAGCTTAGATCTAGCAACTAATGAAAAACTGTTTTTT
V: TRBV2; J: TRBJ1-2; D: TRBD1; size: NA; CDR3: CASSGLRTGVYGYTF; DNA: TGTGCCAGCAGTGGTCTGCGGACAGGGGTTTATGGCTACACCTTC
V: TRBV10-3; J: TRBJ1-5; D: NA; size: NA; CDR3: CAISRGTDSNQPQHF; DNA: TGTGCCATCAGCAGAGGGACTGATAGCAATCAGCCCCAGCATTTT
V: TRBV6-5; J: TRBJ1-4; D: TRBD1; size: NA; CDR3: CASSYSNRGNEKLFF; DNA: TGTGCCAGCAGTTACTCGAACAGGGGGAATGAAAAACTGTTTTTT
V: TRBV6-5; J: TRBJ1-1; D: TRBD1; size: NA; CDR3: CASSYGDRMNTEAFF; DNA: TGTGCCAGCAGTTACGGGGACAGGATGAACACTGAAGCTTTCTTT
V: TRBV10-3; J: TRBJ2-1; D: TRBD2; size: NA; CDR3: CAISEGTSGGGEQFF; DNA: TGTGCCATCAGTGAAGGGACTAGCGGGGGTGGTGAGCAGTTCTTC
V: TRBV12-3/TRBV12-4; J: TRBJ1-5; D: NA; size: NA; CDR3: CASSPQGNQPQHF; DNA: TGTGCCAGCAGCCCTCAAGGCAATCAGCCCCAGCATTTT
V: TRBV19; J: TRBJ2-2; D: TRBD2; size: NA; CDR3: CASTPWGGTGELFF; DNA: TGTGCCAGTACCCCTTGGGGGGGCACCGGGGAGCTGTTTTTT
V: TRBV12-3/TRBV12-4; J: TRBJ1-5; D: NA; size: NA; CDR3: CASRYIGQPQHF; DNA: TGTGCCAGCAGGTATATTGGTCAGCCCCAGCATTTT
V: TRBV5-1; J: TRBJ2-6; D: NA; size: NA; CDR3: CASRIQPSGANVLTF; DNA: TGCGCCAGCAGAATTCAGCCCTCTGGGGCCAACGTCCTGACTTTC
V: TRBV5-1; J: TRBJ1-5; D: NA; size: NA; CDR3: CASSLAGTPNQPQHF; DNA: TGCGCCAGCAGCTTGGCCGGGACCCCTAATCAGCCCCAGCATTTT
V: TRBV2; J: TRBJ2-1; D: NA; size: NA; CDR3: CASSPEGGPGNEQFF; DNA: TGTGCCAGCAGCCCCGAGGGTGGTCCGGGCAATGAGCAGTTCTTC
V: TRBV6-5; J: TRBJ1-4; D: NA; size: NA; CDR3: CASSYSGQGPEKLFF; DNA: TGTGCCAGCAGTTACTCGGGGCAGGGGCCTGAAAAACTGTTTTTT
V: TRBV4-1; J: TRBJ2-2; D: NA; size: NA; CDR3: CASSQGPGRTGELFF; DNA: TGCGCCAGCAGCCAAGGGCCAGGGCGGACCGGGGAGCTGTTTTTT
V: TRBV3-1/TRBV3-2; J: TRBJ2-3; D: TRBD2; size: NA; CDR3: CASSQVAGGPRDTQYF; DNA: TGTGCCAGCAGCCAAGTGGCGGGGGGCCCTCGGGATACGCAGTATTTT
V: TRBV5-4; J: TRBJ2-7; D: TRBD1; size: NA; CDR3: CASSFGTGAVEQYF; DNA: TGTGCCAGCAGCTTCGGGACAGGGGCCGTCGAGCAGTACTTC
V: TRBV5-1; J: TRBJ2-7; D: TRBD1; size: once; CDR3: CASSLQGAGYEQYF; DNA: TGCGCCAGCAGCTTACAGGGGGCCGGGTACGAGCAGTACTTC
V: TRBV5-1; J: TRBJ1-2; D: TRBD1; size: NA; CDR3: CASSLIGQGGNGYTF; DNA: TGCGCCAGCAGCTTGATCGGACAGGGGGGGAATGGCTACACCTTC
V: TRBV19; J: TRBJ1-5; D: NA; size: NA; CDR3: CASSDQGGNQPQHF; DNA: TGTGCCAGTAGTGACCAGGGCGGCAATCAGCCCCAGCATTTT
V: TRBV7-6; J: TRBJ2-5; D: NA; size: NA; CDR3: CASSPGTEETQYF; DNA: TGTGCCAGCAGCCCCGGGACGGAAGAGACCCAGTACTTC
V: TRBV9; J: TRBJ2-5; D: NA; size: NA; CDR3: CASSVAPAGRQETQYF; DNA: TGTGCCAGCAGCGTAGCTCCGGCGGGGAGGCAAGAGACCCAGTACTTC
V: TRBV7-3; J: TRBJ2-2; D: NA; size: NA; CDR3: CASSPTTVNTGELFF; DNA: TGTGCCAGCAGCCCGACGACAGTGAACACCGGGGAGCTGTTTTTT
V: TRBV9; J: TRBJ2-3; D: TRBD2; size: NA; CDR3: CASGGRGADTQYF; DNA: TGTGCCAGCGGCGGGAGGGGCGCAGATACGCAGTATTTT
V: TRBV7-2; J: TRBJ1-6; D: NA; size: NA; CDR3: CASSLTRDSPLHF; DNA: TGTGCCAGCAGCTTAACTAGGGACTCACCCCTCCACTTT
V: TRBV4-1; J: TRBJ2-2; D: NA; size: few; CDR3: CASSKGSPGELFF; DNA: TGCGCCAGCAGCAAAGGGAGTCCCGGGGAGCTGTTTTTT
V: TRBV5-1; J: TRBJ1-1; D: TRBD1; size: NA; CDR3: CASSFQGTGGAGTEAFF; DNA: TGCGCCAGCAGCTTTCAAGGGACAGGGGGCGCCGGGACTGAAGCTTTCTTT
V: TRBV5-8; J: TRBJ1-6; D: NA; size: once; CDR3: CASSLVRGVNSPLHF; DNA: TGTGCCAGCAGCTTGGTGCGGGGGGTTAATTCACCCCTCCACTTT
V: TRBV12-3/TRBV12-4; J: TRBJ1-2; D: NA; size: NA; CDR3: CASSLSPGYGYTF; DNA: TGTGCCAGCAGTTTATCCCCAGGGTACGGCTACACCTTC
V: TRBV5-1; J: TRBJ1-1; D: NA; size: NA; CDR3: CASRDSGRVNTEAFF; DNA: TGCGCCAGCAGGGACAGTGGCAGGGTGAACACTGAAGCTTTCTTT